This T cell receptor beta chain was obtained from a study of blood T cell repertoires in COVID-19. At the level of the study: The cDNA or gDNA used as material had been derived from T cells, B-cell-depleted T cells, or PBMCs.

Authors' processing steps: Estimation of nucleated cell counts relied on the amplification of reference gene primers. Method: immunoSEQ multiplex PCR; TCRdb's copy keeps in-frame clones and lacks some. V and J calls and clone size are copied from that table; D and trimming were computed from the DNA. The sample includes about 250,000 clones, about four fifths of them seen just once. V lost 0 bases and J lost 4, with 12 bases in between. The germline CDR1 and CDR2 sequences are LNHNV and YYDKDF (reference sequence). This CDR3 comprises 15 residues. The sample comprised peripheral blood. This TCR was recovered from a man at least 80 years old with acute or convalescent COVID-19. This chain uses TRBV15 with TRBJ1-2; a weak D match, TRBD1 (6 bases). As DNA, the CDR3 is TGTGCCACCAGCAGAGATACAGGGATGGGCTATGGCTACACCTTC. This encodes CATSRDTGMGYGYTF.